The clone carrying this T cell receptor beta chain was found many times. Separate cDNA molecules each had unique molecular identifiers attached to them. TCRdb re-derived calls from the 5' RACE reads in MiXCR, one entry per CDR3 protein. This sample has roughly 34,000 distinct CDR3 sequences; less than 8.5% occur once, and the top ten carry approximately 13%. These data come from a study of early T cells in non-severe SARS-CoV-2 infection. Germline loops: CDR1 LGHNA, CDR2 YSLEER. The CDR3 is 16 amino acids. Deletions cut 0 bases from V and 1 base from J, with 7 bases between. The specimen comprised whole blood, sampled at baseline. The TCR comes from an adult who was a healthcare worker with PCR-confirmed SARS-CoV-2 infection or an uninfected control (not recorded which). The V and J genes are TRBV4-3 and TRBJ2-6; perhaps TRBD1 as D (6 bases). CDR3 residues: CASSQEQGSGANVLTF. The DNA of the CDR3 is TGCGCCAGCAGCCAAGAACAGGGTTCTGGGGCCAACGTCCTGACTTTC.